This is a list of T cell receptor beta chains from one sample in a study of blood T cells in healthy people across ages. A single record per CDR3 protein comes from TCRdb applying MiXCR to the 5' RACE reads. Of hundreds of thousands of distinct CDR3 sequences listed, around three fifths are singletons. Source material: blood. All receptors come from a man aged 35 to 55 in good health. Both conserved end residues are part of each CDR3. D genes are given only for firm matches. Clone size is not always given. Where it is, it says once, few, many or a class for expanded clones.

j_call v_call clone_size d_call cdr3_aa cdr3_nt
TRBJ1-5 TRBV7-9 NA NA CASSLDRQPQHF TGTGCCAGCAGCTTAGATAGGCAGCCCCAGCATTTT
TRBJ2-4 TRBV28 few TRBD1 CASSAWTGGTKNIQYF TGTGCCAGCAGTGCATGGACAGGGGGTACCAAAAACATTCAGTACTTC
TRBJ1-5 TRBV7-6 few TRBD1 CASSLVGTVSNQPQHF TGTGCCAGCAGCTTAGTCGGGACAGTTAGCAATCAGCCCCAGCATTTT
TRBJ2-3 TRBV3-1 NA NA CASSQDPGDTQYF TGCGCCAGCAGCCAAGATCCCGGGGATACGCAGTATTTT
TRBJ2-7 TRBV11-1 NA TRBD2 CASSFGGQTSGRNEQYF TGTGCCAGCAGTTTTGGCGGTCAGACTAGCGGGAGAAATGAGCAGTACTTC
TRBJ2-6 TRBV28 few NA CASSSPRRANVLTF TGTGCCAGCAGTTCGCCCAGACGGGCCAACGTCCTGACTTTC
TRBJ2-5 TRBV7-2 few NA CASSLNLGRASSQETQYF TGTGCCAGCAGCTTGAATCTTGGCAGGGCATCCTCTCAAGAGACCCAGTACTTC
TRBJ2-7 TRBV20-1 NA TRBD1 CSALGQVTYKQYF TGCAGTGCCCTAGGACAGGTAACCTACAAGCAGTACTTC
TRBJ2-5 TRBV12-3/TRBV12-4 NA NA CASSFPREPQETQYF TGTGCCAGCAGTTTTCCTAGAGAACCACAAGAGACCCAGTACTTC
TRBJ1-6 TRBV7-9 NA NA CASSSWAGNSPLHF TGTGCCAGCAGCTCATGGGCGGGGAATTCACCCCTCCACTTT
TRBJ1-2 TRBV6-1 NA TRBD1 CASSKGQGASWYEGYTF TGTGCCAGCAGTAAAGGACAGGGGGCGTCCTGGTATGAGGGCTACACCTTC
TRBJ1-2 TRBV4-1 once NA CASSQDLGGGANYGYTF TGCGCCAGCAGCCAAGACTTGGGAGGGGGTGCTAACTATGGCTACACCTTC
TRBJ2-7 TRBV12-3/TRBV12-4 few NA CASSPRGPPYEQYF TGTGCCAGCAGCCCGAGGGGACCACCCTACGAGCAGTACTTC
TRBJ2-7 TRBV20-1 NA NA CSAPLGQHYEQYF TGCAGTGCTCCCCTTGGGCAGCATTACGAGCAGTACTTC
TRBJ2-7 TRBV20-1 NA TRBD1 CSARDLAGGAYEQYF TGCAGTGCTAGAGATCTGGCAGGGGGTGCCTACGAGCAGTACTTC
TRBJ1-4 TRBV9 NA TRBD1 CASSYSGQGGEKLFF TGTGCCAGCAGTTACTCGGGACAGGGAGGCGAAAAACTGTTTTTT
TRBJ2-5 TRBV6-2/TRBV6-3 NA NA CASIDGSQETQYF TGTGCCAGCATAGACGGCTCGCAAGAGACCCAGTACTTC
TRBJ1-4 TRBV27 NA NA CASSSRQWEKLFF TGTGCCAGCAGTTCGCGCCAGTGGGAAAAACTGTTTTTT
TRBJ2-7 TRBV9 many NA CASSHGTEIFYEQYF TGTGCCAGCAGCCACGGGACTGAAATCTTCTACGAGCAGTACTTC
TRBJ2-5 TRBV3-1 NA TRBD2 CASSRWGGETQYF TGTGCCAGCAGCCGGTGGGGGGGAGAGACCCAGTACTTC
TRBJ2-2 TRBV7-3 NA NA CASSLKTGNTGELFF TGTGCCAGCAGCTTAAAGACAGGGAACACCGGGGAGCTGTTTTTT
TRBJ2-3 TRBV12-3/TRBV12-4 NA TRBD1 CASSFLQGRLSTDTLYF TGTGCCAGCAGTTTTTTACAGGGGCGGTTGTCTACAGATACGCTGTATTTT
TRBJ1-2 TRBV7-3 NA TRBD1 CASSPGGRGLSGYTF TGTGCCAGCAGCCCTGGTGGCAGGGGGCTCTCTGGCTACACCTTC
TRBJ1-3 TRBV6-6 once NA CASSYSAIGGNTIYF TGTGCCAGCAGTTACTCCGCGATAGGGGGAAACACCATATATTTT
TRBJ2-1 TRBV20-1 few TRBD2 CSAEKAGTRVRKNEQFF TGCAGTGCGGAAAAAGCCGGGACTAGGGTTAGGAAGAATGAGCAGTTCTTC
TRBJ1-1 TRBV12-3/TRBV12-4 NA NA CASSPGGTNTEAFF TGTGCCAGCAGTCCCGGGGGGACCAACACTGAAGCTTTCTTT
TRBJ2-7 TRBV29-1 many NA CSVVLTISEQYF TGCAGCGTTGTTTTAACTATCTCCGAGCAGTACTTC
TRBJ2-3 TRBV27 NA NA CASSAWEEGTDTQYF TGTGCCAGCTCCGCCTGGGAGGAGGGTACAGATACGCAGTATTTT
TRBJ2-1 TRBV10-3 NA TRBD1 CAISESWTGANNEQFF TGTGCCATCAGTGAGTCCTGGACAGGGGCTAACAATGAGCAGTTCTTC
TRBJ2-1 TRBV6-5 NA TRBD1 CASSSAGQGSRNEQFF TGTGCCAGCAGTTCGGCCGGACAGGGGTCTCGGAATGAGCAGTTCTTC
TRBJ2-3 TRBV27 NA TRBD1 CASTQGWSTDTQYF TGTGCCAGCACACAGGGGTGGTCCACAGATACGCAGTATTTT
TRBJ2-7 TRBV7-2 NA TRBD2 CASRRVGTSGSSHEQYF TGTGCCAGCAGGCGAGTAGGGACTAGCGGGAGTTCCCACGAGCAGTACTTC
TRBJ2-3 TRBV12-3/TRBV12-4 NA TRBD2 CASSLTSGRNTQYF TGTGCCAGCAGTTTAACTAGCGGGAGAAATACGCAGTATTTT
TRBJ2-7 TRBV20-1 once NA CSARVPGQINEQYF TGCAGTGCTAGAGTCCCCGGGCAGATAAATGAGCAGTACTTC